What follows are 15 T cell receptor beta chains derived from one specimen sequenced in a study of T cells in tuberculosis. As for time point: new active TB diagnosis, blood taken before or within 7 days of starting treatment. Profiling relied on immunoSEQ multiplex PCR, and the TCRdb table lists in-frame clones only, not all of them. This sample has 20,000 to 25,000 clones, with about 85% found just once. Material: PBMCs, obtained at tuberculosis diagnosis. All receptors derive from an adult with tuberculosis.

This chain links TRBV28 with TRBJ2-7; the match to TRBD1 covers 8 bases. CDR3 length: 15 residues. Germline lookup yields CDR1 MDHEN and CDR2 SYDVKM. J was trimmed by 7 bases and V by 5 bases; bases with no gene match: 13. The CDR3 nucleotides read TGTGCCAGCAGTACGGACAGGGCTGTGGGTTGGGAGCAGTACTTC. It specifies CASSTDRAVGWEQYF.

This rearrangement joins TRBV4-2 to TRBJ2-7, with TRBD1 matching 7 bases. Germline values: CDR1 LGHNA, CDR2 YNFKEQ. V trimming: 4 bases; J trimming: 2 bases; junction bases outside the gene matches: 8. CDR3 length: 15 amino acids. The CDR3 nucleotides read TGTGCCAGCAGCCGGGGGACAGCGACTGCCTACGAGCAGTACTTC. Translated: CASSRGTATAYEQYF.

The chain links TRBV4-1 to TRBJ2-5, with 13 bases lining up with TRBD2. V gave up 1 base and J gave up 5 bases; unmatched junction bases: 1. From germline, CDR1 is MGHRA and CDR2 YSYEKL. CDR3 length: 15 amino acids. This chain's CDR3 is CASSQALAGGETQYF. In DNA form, the CDR3 reads TGCGCCAGCAGCCAAGCACTAGCGGGAGGGGAGACCCAGTACTTC.

This rearrangement joins TRBV27 to TRBJ1-6, with TRBD1 matching 9 bases. The V gene end was trimmed by 6 bases and the J gene end by 10 bases; junction bases not matched to a gene: 10. The CDR3 spans 15 residues. Per germline, CDR1 MNHEY and CDR2 SMNVEV (reference sequence). DNA for the CDR3: TGTGCCAGCAGCCCTTGGACAGGGGAACGATCACCCCTCCACTTT. Residues: CASSPWTGERSPLHF.

CDR3 sequence: CASSFDSNTEAFF. For the CDR3, the DNA is TGTGCCAGCAGCTTCGACTCTAACACTGAAGCTTTCTTT. V is TRBV7-3 and J is TRBJ1-1; D remains ambiguous. The CDR3 runs to 13 residues. Germline CDR1 SGHTA, CDR2 FQGTGA. Trimming pared 3 bases from V and 2 bases from J, leaving 7 bases between.

V usage is TRBV15 and J usage is TRBJ1-3; tentatively, D is TRBD1 (5 bases). CDR1 and CDR2 from the germline V gene are LNHNV and YYDKDF (reference sequence). This CDR3 spans 15 amino acids. V shed 3 bases and J shed 1 base, with 10 bases lying between them. The chain's CDR3 is CATSRDIQSGNTIYF. CDR3 DNA sequence: TGTGCCACCAGCAGGGACATTCAATCTGGAAACACCATATATTTT.

This sequence joins TRBV2 and TRBJ2-5, with 9 bases identical to TRBD1. V shed 11 bases and J 2 bases; nucleotides not matched to a gene: 9. Germline V gene sequence: CDR1 SNHLY, CDR2 FYNNEI. The CDR3 length is 14 residues. The CDR3 DNA reads TGTGCCTTCGGGACAGGGAGAGGGCAAGAGACCCAGTACTTC. As protein: CAFGTGRGQETQYF.

In its sample, this clone is medium-sized. Written as DNA, the CDR3 is TGTGCCAGCGAGGGGACTAGCAACTATGAGCAGTTCTTC. It encodes CASEGTSNYEQFF. J is TRBJ2-1 and V is TRBV2, with TRBD2 matching over 9 bases. There are 13 residues in the CDR3. The V and J ends lost 8 bases and 8 bases, in that order; junction bases with no gene match: 7. Germline values: CDR1 SNHLY, CDR2 FYNNEI.

The genes are TRBV4-3 and TRBJ2-2; D uncertain. The CDR3 extends over 16 amino acids. Germline CDR1 and CDR2: LGHNA and YSLEER. Trimming removed 2 bases at V and 6 bases at J, with 16 bases between. The CDR3 DNA reads as TGCGCCAGCAGCCAATTTTTAGCTGGATCGTCCGGGGAGCTGTTTTTT. Encoded protein: CASSQFLAGSSGELFF.

The chain combines TRBV6-5 with TRBJ1-6; D ambiguous. The CDR3 sequence is 15 residues long. The V gene's germline CDR1 is MNHEY and CDR2 SVGAGI. The germline V and J ends were trimmed by 0 bases and 5 bases, with 8 bases remaining between them. This chain's CDR3 is CASSYSGRHNSPLHF. The CDR3 coding sequence is TGTGCCAGCAGTTACTCGGGCAGACATAATTCACCCCTCCACTTT.

This clone came up once. The V call is TRBV6-5, the J call TRBJ1-5; 7 bases match TRBD1. The V gene's germline CDR1 is MNHEY and CDR2 SVGAGI. The CDR3 is 13 residues long. Germline trimming cut 6 bases from V and 1 base from J; bases unmatched to any gene: 0. The CDR3 DNA sequence: TGTGCCAGCAGGGGACAGAGCAATCAGCCCCAGCATTTT. Residues: CASRGQSNQPQHF.

The chain couples TRBV28 to TRBJ2-1; D remains ambiguous. V was cut by 5 bases and J by 4 bases, with 12 bases left in between. CDR1 and CDR2 from the germline V gene are MDHEN and SYDVKM. The CDR3 loop spans 14 amino acids. In DNA form, the CDR3 reads TGTGCCAGCAGTACCCCTTCTAGTTACAATGAGCAGTTCTTC. Amino acid sequence: CASSTPSSYNEQFF.

The V call is TRBV29-1, the J call TRBJ1-2; 7 bases are shared with TRBD1. The CDR3 totals 14 residues. Germline values: CDR1 SQVTM, CDR2 ANQGSEA. Trimming removed 0 bases from V and 4 bases from J; junction bases left unmatched: 5. The CDR3 nucleotides are TGCAGCGTTGAAGATCCACAGGGGTTCTATGGCTACACCTTC. This translates into CSVEDPQGFYGYTF.

This chain connects TRBV19 to TRBJ2-7, with D maybe TRBD1 (7 bases). The CDR3 extends over 16 amino acids. Germline V gives CDR1 LNHDA, CDR2 SQIVND (reference sequence). Between the trimmed V and J ends, which lost 7 bases and 2 bases, there was a span of 21 bases. CDR3: CASTAGGWDSPYEQYF. In nucleotides, the CDR3 is TGTGCCAGTACCGCAGGGGGGTGGGACAGCCCCTACGAGCAGTACTTC.

V usage is TRBV27 and J usage is TRBJ1-2; D is uncertain. Trimming cost V 1 base and J 2 bases, with 11 bases left between them. The germline V gene has CDR1 MNHEY and CDR2 SMNVEV (reference sequence). This CDR3 is 15 amino acids long. The CDR3 region is CASSLWAVSNYGYTF. The CDR3 DNA reads as TGTGCCAGCAGTTTATGGGCCGTATCAAACTATGGCTACACCTTC.